The 21 T cell receptor beta chains reported below all come from one sample, sequenced in a study of T-cell memory formation after mild COVID-19. TCRdb fed the 5' RACE reads into MiXCR, producing one record per CDR3 protein. The table includes approximately 500,000 distinct CDR3 sequences, about 23% detected once. Input material: PBMCs or a T cell subset sorted from them (not recorded which). The receptors originated from an adult woman who had mild COVID-19 (a few samples of this study predate the infection). Cell type and time point are not known.

The rearrangement joins TRBV11-2 to TRBJ2-1, with no clear D. With 1 base removed from V and 8 bases from J, the gap between germline ends came to 12 bases. The germline V gene has CDR1 SGHAT and CDR2 FQNNGV. This CDR3 spans 14 amino acids. CDR3 amino acids: CASSLGPSGDEQFF. In DNA, the CDR3 is TGTGCCAGCAGCTTAGGTCCTTCGGGCGATGAGCAGTTCTTC.

This chain joins TRBV12-3 or TRBV12-4 and TRBJ2-2; perhaps TRBD1 as D (7 bases). V lost 6 bases and J 3 bases, leaving 14 bases between the germline ends. The CDR3 spans 15 residues. This chain's CDR3 is CASSPGGPYTGELFF. In DNA form, the CDR3 reads TGTGCCAGCAGCCCAGGGGGGCCTTACACCGGGGAGCTGTTTTTT.

This clonotype was counted only a few times. The CDR3 nucleotides are TGTGCCAGCAGCCTGATTAGCGGCCCGCCCTCCTACAATGAGCAGTTCTTC. Translated: CASSLISGPPSYNEQFF. V usage is TRBV6-5 and J usage is TRBJ2-1, with D tentatively TRBD2 (6 bases). This CDR3 is built from 17 residues. The V end was cut by 6 bases, the J end by 0 bases, with 18 bases between. Germline values: CDR1 MNHEY, CDR2 SVGAGI.

This clonotype was detected a few times. The rearrangement links TRBV20-1 to TRBJ2-3, with D tentatively TRBD2 (6 bases). Trimming shortened V by 2 bases and J by 2 bases, and 14 bases separated the two germline ends. CDR3 length: 15 amino acids. The germline CDR1 and CDR2 sequences are DFQATT and SNEGSKA (reference sequence). The CDR3 region is CSARSMEGATDTQYF. The CDR3 DNA sequence: TGCAGTGCTAGATCCATGGAGGGAGCCACAGATACGCAGTATTTT.

This clonotype turned up a few times. The DNA for the CDR3 is TGTGCCAGCAGCGCGAGGGTGGACGGTTCGTACGAGCAGTACTTC. It translates to CASSARVDGSYEQYF. The chain links TRBV9 to TRBJ2-7, with D possibly being TRBD2 (5 bases). V was cut by 3 bases and J by 4 bases, with 17 bases left in between. CDR1 is SGDLS and CDR2 is YYNGEE in the germline V gene. The length of the CDR3 is 15 residues.

This clonotype was found a few times. This chain connects TRBV7-9 to TRBJ2-7; no clear D gene. The germline gives CDR1 SEHNR, CDR2 FQNEAQ (reference sequence). Trimming took 2 bases from V and 2 from J, leaving 10 bases between them. The CDR3 runs to 14 residues. The CDR3 nucleotides read TGTGCCAGCAGCTTAAATATGAGGCCCTACGAGCAGTACTTC. It encodes CASSLNMRPYEQYF.

V is TRBV10-3 and J is TRBJ2-4, with TRBD2 matching over 9 bases. Germline V CDR1 and CDR2: ENHRY, SYGVKD. The CDR3 has 16 amino acids. Germline trimming cut 3 bases from V and 1 base from J; bases unmatched to any gene: 4. DNA for the CDR3: TGTGCCATCAGTGAAGCGGGAGGCCCTGCCAAAAACATTCAGTACTTC. This gives the protein CAISEAGGPAKNIQYF.

The V and J genes are TRBV3-1 and TRBJ1-1; D remains ambiguous. Per germline, CDR1 LGHDT and CDR2 YNNKEL (reference sequence). The CDR3 loop spans 15 amino acids. V dropped 0 bases and J dropped 0 bases, with 8 bases sitting between them. For the CDR3, the DNA is TGTGCCAGCAGCCAAGATCCGGCTATGAACACTGAAGCTTTCTTT. This gives the protein CASSQDPAMNTEAFF.

The chain recombines TRBV5-6 with TRBJ1-4; 8 bases match TRBD1. The CDR3 consists of 17 residues. V trimming: 3 bases; J trimming: 7 bases; junction bases outside the gene matches: 14. In germline, CDR1 is SGHDT, CDR2 YYEEEE. CDR3 region: CASSSHRPTGESEKLFF. The CDR3, as DNA: TGTGCCAGCAGCTCCCACAGACCGACAGGGGAGAGTGAAAAACTGTTTTTT.

The chain recombines TRBV12-3 or TRBV12-4 with TRBJ2-3, with D possibly TRBD2 on 6 matching bases. The length of the CDR3 is 15 residues. Between the trimmed V and J ends, which lost 3 bases and 2 bases, there was a span of 12 bases. The CDR3 DNA follows: TGTGCCAGCAGTTTCGGGACTTCTTACACAGATACGCAGTATTTT. Translating it yields CASSFGTSYTDTQYF.

The sample holds a few counts of this clonotype. V usage is TRBV7-9 and J usage is TRBJ1-2; possibly TRBD1 for D (5 bases). Germline values: CDR1 SEHNR, CDR2 FQNEAQ (reference sequence). The CDR3 is 12 amino acids. V lost 5 bases to trimming and J lost 9 bases, with 13 bases between them. CDR3 bases: TGTGCCAGCAGCCCCGAGCAGGGCCGCTACACCTTC. Protein: CASSPEQGRYTF.

The chain is built from TRBV20-1 and TRBJ1-5; 9 nucleotides line up with TRBD1. The V gene's germline CDR1 is DFQATT and CDR2 SNEGSKA (reference sequence). The CDR3 totals 15 residues. Trimming removed 3 bases from V and 0 bases from J; junction bases left unmatched: 3. CDR3 in amino acids: CSARGQGNSNQPQHF. The DNA of the CDR3 is TGCAGTGCTAGGGGACAGGGCAATAGCAATCAGCCCCAGCATTTT.

The CDR3 sequence is CASSSDSSREQYF. The CDR3 DNA sequence: TGTGCCAGCAGCTCAGACTCGTCTAGGGAGCAGTACTTC. The chain uses TRBV7-2 and TRBJ2-7; D remains unclear. The CDR3 is made up of 13 amino acids. V dropped 4 bases and J dropped 7 bases, with 14 bases sitting between them. Germline V gene sequence: CDR1 SGHTA, CDR2 FQGNSA.

V usage is TRBV4-3 and J usage is TRBJ2-3; 7 bases match TRBD2. The V and J ends lost 1 base and 8 bases, in that order; junction bases with no gene match: 9. The CDR3 is 15 amino acids. The germline V gene has CDR1 LGHNA and CDR2 YSLEER. The CDR3 sequence: CASSQGVLAIGTQYF. The DNA for the CDR3 is TGCGCCAGCAGCCAAGGGGTACTAGCGATTGGTACGCAGTATTTT.

The chain combines TRBV5-1 with TRBJ1-1, with unresolved D. CDR1 is SGHRS and CDR2 is YFSETQ in the germline V gene. V shed 2 bases and J shed 5 bases, with 22 bases lying between them. The CDR3 covers 17 residues. This CDR3 is CASSLDANTARRTEAFF. The CDR3 bases are TGCGCCAGCAGCTTAGACGCCAACACCGCCCGGAGGACTGAAGCTTTCTTT.

The chain carries TRBV7-9 and TRBJ1-2; D gene uncertain. Trimming took 2 bases from V and 8 from J, leaving 12 bases between them. Germline values: CDR1 SEHNR, CDR2 FQNEAQ (reference sequence). This CDR3 comprises 13 residues. The CDR3: CASSLIPSVGYTF. For the CDR3, the DNA is TGTGCCAGCAGCTTAATCCCTAGCGTAGGCTACACCTTC. Full variable domain (remainder filled in from reference TRBV7-9 and TRBJ1-2): DTGVSQNPRHKITKRGQNVTFRCDPISEHNRLYWYRQTLGQGPEFLTYFQNEAQLEKSRLLSDRFSAERPKGSFSTLEIQRTEQGDSAMYLCASSLIPSVGYTFGSGTRLTVV.

This chain joins TRBV5-1 and TRBJ1-6; D is undetermined. CDR1 and CDR2 from the germline V gene are SGHRS and YFSETQ. The CDR3 covers 16 residues. V shed 4 bases and J shed 7 bases, with 18 bases lying between them. CDR3 sequence (DNA): TGCGCCAGCAGCGATCGAGCAGGATCTGGGAATTCACCCCTCCACTTT. Amino acids: CASSDRAGSGNSPLHF.

This clonotype has only a few counts. The chain joins TRBV6-5 to TRBJ2-4; 10 positions match TRBD2. Germline trimming cut 5 bases from V and 0 bases from J; bases unmatched to any gene: 7. Germline CDR1 MNHEY, CDR2 SVGAGI. CDR3 length: 17 amino acids. The CDR3 region is CASSPSSGGIAKNIQYF. The CDR3 region has the DNA TGTGCCAGCAGTCCCTCTAGCGGGGGTATAGCCAAAAACATTCAGTACTTC.

V usage is TRBV6-2 or TRBV6-3 and J usage is TRBJ2-2; TRBD2 aligns across 9 bases. With V trimmed by 3 bases and J by 5 bases, 10 bases remained unmatched. Germline assignment: CDR1 MNHEY and CDR2 SVGEGT. The CDR3 contains 17 residues. The CDR3 protein is CASSYVNSGRGTGELFF. The CDR3 nucleotides read TGTGCCAGCAGTTATGTTAATAGCGGGAGAGGAACCGGGGAGCTGTTTTTT.

The chain uses TRBV5-1 and TRBJ2-1; 7 bases line up with TRBD1. This CDR3 has 16 amino acids. CDR1 and CDR2 (germline): SGHRS, YFSETQ. The V and J ends lost 4 bases and 3 bases, in that order; junction bases with no gene match: 10. DNA of the CDR3: TGCGCCAGCAGCGATCGTTCAGGGGACAGCTACAATGAGCAGTTCTTC. Its protein is CASSDRSGDSYNEQFF.

This clonotype was picked up a small number of times. Here the CDR3 DNA reads TGTGCCAGCAGCGTTAGCGGCACCTATACTTACAATGAGCAGTTCTTC. As protein: CASSVSGTYTYNEQFF. V is TRBV11-1 and J is TRBJ2-1, with a weak D call TRBD2 (6 bases). V dropped 5 bases and J dropped 4 bases, with 18 bases sitting between them. This CDR3 is built from 16 residues. The germline gives CDR1 SGHAT, CDR2 FQDESV (reference sequence).